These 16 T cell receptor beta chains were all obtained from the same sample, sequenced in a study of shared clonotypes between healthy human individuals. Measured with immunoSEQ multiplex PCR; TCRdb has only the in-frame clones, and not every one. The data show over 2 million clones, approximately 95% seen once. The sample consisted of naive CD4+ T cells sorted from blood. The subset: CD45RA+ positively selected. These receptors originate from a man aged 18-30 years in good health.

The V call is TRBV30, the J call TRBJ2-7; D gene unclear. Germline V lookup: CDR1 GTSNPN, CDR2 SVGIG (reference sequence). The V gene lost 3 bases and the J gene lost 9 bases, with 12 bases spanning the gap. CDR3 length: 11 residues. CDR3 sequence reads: CAWRNVGGQYF. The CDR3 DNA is TGTGCCTGGAGGAACGTCGGCGGGCAGTACTTC.

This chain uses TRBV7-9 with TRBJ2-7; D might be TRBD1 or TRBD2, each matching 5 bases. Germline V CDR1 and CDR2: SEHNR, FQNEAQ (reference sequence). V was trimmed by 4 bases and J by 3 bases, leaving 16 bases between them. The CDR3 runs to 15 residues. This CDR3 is CASSSRGLVFYEQYF. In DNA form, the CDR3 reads TGTGCCAGCAGCTCCCGGGGCCTCGTATTCTACGAGCAGTACTTC.

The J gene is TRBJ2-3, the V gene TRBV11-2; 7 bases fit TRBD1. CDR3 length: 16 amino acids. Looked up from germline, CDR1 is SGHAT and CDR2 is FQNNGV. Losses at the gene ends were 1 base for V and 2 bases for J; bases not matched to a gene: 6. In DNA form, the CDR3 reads TGTGCCAGCAGCTTAGTAGGGGGACAGTCCACAGATACGCAGTATTTT. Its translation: CASSLVGGQSTDTQYF.

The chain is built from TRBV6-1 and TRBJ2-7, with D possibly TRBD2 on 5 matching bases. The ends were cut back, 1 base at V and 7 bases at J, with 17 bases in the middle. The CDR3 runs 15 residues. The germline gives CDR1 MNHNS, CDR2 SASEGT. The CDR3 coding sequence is TGTGCCAGCAGTGAAGGAGGCGGGCGCCAAAAAGAGCAGTACTTC. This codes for CASSEGGGRQKEQYF.

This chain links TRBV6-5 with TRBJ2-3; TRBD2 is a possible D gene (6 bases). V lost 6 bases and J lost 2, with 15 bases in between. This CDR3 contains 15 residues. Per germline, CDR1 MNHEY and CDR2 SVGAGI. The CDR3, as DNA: TGTGCCAGCAGGGGAAGTGCGGGAAACACAGATACGCAGTATTTT. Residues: CASRGSAGNTDTQYF.

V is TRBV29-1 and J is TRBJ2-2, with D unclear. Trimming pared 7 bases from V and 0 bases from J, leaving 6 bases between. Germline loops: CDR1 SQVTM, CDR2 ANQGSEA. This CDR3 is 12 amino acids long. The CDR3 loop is CSADPNTGELFF. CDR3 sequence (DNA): TGCAGCGCCGACCCGAACACCGGGGAGCTGTTTTTT.

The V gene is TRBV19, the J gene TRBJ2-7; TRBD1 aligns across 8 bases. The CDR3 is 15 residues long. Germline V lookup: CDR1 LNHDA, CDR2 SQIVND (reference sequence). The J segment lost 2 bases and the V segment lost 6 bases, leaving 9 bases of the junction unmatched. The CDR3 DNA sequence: TGTGCCAGTAGGTCCAAAGGACAGGGTACCTACGAGCAGTACTTC. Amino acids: CASRSKGQGTYEQYF.

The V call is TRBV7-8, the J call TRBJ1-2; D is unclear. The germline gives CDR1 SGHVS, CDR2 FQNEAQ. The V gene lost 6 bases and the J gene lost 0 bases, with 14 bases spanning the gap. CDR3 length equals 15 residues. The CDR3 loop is CASSLSAITNYGYTF. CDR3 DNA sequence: TGTGCCAGCAGTTTGTCGGCTATAACTAACTATGGCTACACCTTC.

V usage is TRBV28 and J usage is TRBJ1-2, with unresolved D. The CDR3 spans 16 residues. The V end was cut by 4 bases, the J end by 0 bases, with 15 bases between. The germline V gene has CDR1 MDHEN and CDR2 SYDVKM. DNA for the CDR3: TGTGCCAGCAGTTCTCCCTCGTTTGCAGCTAACTATGGCTACACCTTC. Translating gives CASSSPSFAANYGYTF.

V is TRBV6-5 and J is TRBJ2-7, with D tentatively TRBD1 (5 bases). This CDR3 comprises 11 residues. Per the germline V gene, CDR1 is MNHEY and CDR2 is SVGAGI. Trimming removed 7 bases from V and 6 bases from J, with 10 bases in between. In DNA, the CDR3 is TGTGCCAGCACGCAAGGGGCCGAGCAGTACTTC. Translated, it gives CASTQGAEQYF.

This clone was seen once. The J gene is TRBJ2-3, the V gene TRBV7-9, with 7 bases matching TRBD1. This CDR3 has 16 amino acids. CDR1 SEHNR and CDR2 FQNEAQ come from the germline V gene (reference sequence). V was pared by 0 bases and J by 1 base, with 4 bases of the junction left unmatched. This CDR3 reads CASSLAQRGRTDTQYF. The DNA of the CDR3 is TGTGCCAGCAGCTTAGCTCAAAGGGGGCGCACAGATACGCAGTATTTT.

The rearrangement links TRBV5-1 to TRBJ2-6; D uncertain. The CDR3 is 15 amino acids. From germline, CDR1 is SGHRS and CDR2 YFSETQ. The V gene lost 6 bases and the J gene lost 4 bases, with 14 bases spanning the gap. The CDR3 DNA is TGCGCCAGCACTTCGGGTCCTCCAGGGGCCAACGTCCTGACTTTC. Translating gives CASTSGPPGANVLTF. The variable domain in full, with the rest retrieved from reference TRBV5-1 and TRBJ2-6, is KAGVTQTPRYLIKTRGQQVTLSCSPISGHRSVSWYQQTPGQGLQFLFEYFSETQRNKGNFPGRFSGRQFSNSRSEMNVSTLELGDSALYLCASTSGPPGANVLTFGAGSRLTVL.

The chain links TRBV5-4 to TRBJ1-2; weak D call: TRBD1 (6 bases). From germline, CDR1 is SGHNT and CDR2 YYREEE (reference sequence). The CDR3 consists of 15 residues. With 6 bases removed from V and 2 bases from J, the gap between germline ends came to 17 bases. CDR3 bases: TGTGCCAGCATCCGGGCGGGGGCGCCCAACTATGGCTACACCTTC. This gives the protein CASIRAGAPNYGYTF.

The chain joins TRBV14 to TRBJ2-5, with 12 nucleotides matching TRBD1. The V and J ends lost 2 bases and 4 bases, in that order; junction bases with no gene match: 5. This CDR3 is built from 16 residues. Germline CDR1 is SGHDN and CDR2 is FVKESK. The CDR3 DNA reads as TGTGCCAGCAGCCAACGGGACAGGGGGCTGGGAGAGACCCAGTACTTC. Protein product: CASSQRDRGLGETQYF.

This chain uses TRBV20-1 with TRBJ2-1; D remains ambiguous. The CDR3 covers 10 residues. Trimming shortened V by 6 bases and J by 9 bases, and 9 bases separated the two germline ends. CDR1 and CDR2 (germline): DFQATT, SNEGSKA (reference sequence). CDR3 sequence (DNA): TGCAGTGCCCTTAGAGCTGAGCAGTTCTTC. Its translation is CSALRAEQFF.

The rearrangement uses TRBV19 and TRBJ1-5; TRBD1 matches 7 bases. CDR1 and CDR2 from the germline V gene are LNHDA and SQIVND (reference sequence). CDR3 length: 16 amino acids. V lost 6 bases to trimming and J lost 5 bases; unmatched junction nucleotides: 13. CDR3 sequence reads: CASRLDRVWGYQPQHF. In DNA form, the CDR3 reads TGTGCCAGTAGGCTCGACAGGGTCTGGGGATATCAGCCCCAGCATTTT.